One T cell receptor beta chain is described in this entry. Its antigen remains unknown. The germline V gene has CDR1 MNHEY and CDR2 SMNVEV (reference sequence). This CDR3 contains 18 residues. Trimming took 7 bases from V and 6 from J; bases not matched to a gene: 18. The data originate from a study of CD4 T cells in relation to SARS-CoV-2 and coronaviruses. At the level of the study: Convalescent patients had median age roughly 37 years, range roughly 20 to 80.

Study results and limitations: Each donor contributed either pre-pandemic or post-infection samples, not both. Approximately 65% of donors had memory CD4+ clonotypes crossrecognizing SARS-CoV-2 and common cold coronavirus spike.

CEF-cultured naive and memory CD4+ T cell DNA got survey-level sequencing. The table came from immunoSEQ multiplex PCR; TCRdb's copy has only in-frame clones and leaves some out. The sample has about 36,000 clones; about four fifths are singletons. The chain carries TRBV27 and TRBJ2-3; TRBD2 matches at 11 bases. The sequence was obtained from an adult with COVID-19. The specimen sequenced was naive CD4+ T cells from PBMCs, cultured in vitro. Specified subset: naive CD4+ T cells isolated by negative enrichment. The CDR3 region is CASTKITPTSGSGDTQYF. As DNA, the CDR3 is TGTGCCAGCACCAAAATAACACCCACTAGCGGGAGTGGGGATACGCAGTATTTT.